The 25 T cell receptor beta chains given below trace back to one sample, sequenced in a study of T cells and Merkel cell carcinoma outcomes. TCRdb's copy holds only in-frame clones and misses some; the assay was immunoSEQ multiplex PCR. The sample lists some 19,000 clones, around 80% occurring once. Sequencing was performed on tumor tissue from Merkel cell carcinoma. The receptor set was obtained from a human donor with Merkel cell carcinoma.

The chain couples TRBV9 to TRBJ2-1, with 11 bases that match TRBD2. Per the germline V gene, CDR1 is SGDLS and CDR2 is YYNGEE. The CDR3 is 16 residues long. J was trimmed by 15 bases and V by 0 bases; bases with no gene match: 14. CDR3: CASSVAPTSGRVKAFF. CDR3 sequence (DNA): TGTGCCAGCAGCGTAGCTCCAACTAGCGGGAGAGTAAAGGCGTTCTTC. Combining the CDR3 with reference TRBV9 and TRBJ2-1 gives the whole variable domain DSGVTQTPKHLITATGQRVTLRCSPRSGDLSVYWYQQSLDQGLQFLIQYYNGEERAKGNILERFSAQQFPDLHSELNLSSLELGDSALYFCASSVAPTSGRVKAFFGPGTRLTVL.

The chain employs TRBV4-1 and TRBJ1-5, with D possibly being TRBD1 (5 bases). The germline CDR1 and CDR2 sequences are MGHRA and YSYEKL. This CDR3 spans 13 amino acids. V was shortened by 0 bases and J by 9 bases, with 9 bases between the two germline ends. The CDR3 loop reads CASSQEGEGPQHF. The DNA for the CDR3 is TGCGCCAGCAGCCAAGAAGGGGAGGGGCCCCAGCATTTT.

The J gene is TRBJ1-2, the V gene TRBV5-1, with unresolved D. V gave up 0 bases and J gave up 2 bases, with 11 bases separating them. CDR1 is SGHRS and CDR2 is YFSETQ in the germline V gene. The CDR3 runs to 15 residues. CDR3 nucleotide sequence: TGCGCCAGCAGCTTGGCCCCTGGTACGAACTATGGCTACACCTTC. Protein: CASSLAPGTNYGYTF.

This chain joins TRBV20-1 and TRBJ2-1; D remains ambiguous. The length of the CDR3 is 10 residues. Trimming stripped 6 bases from V and 10 bases from J, with 10 bases between. Germline V gene data show CDR1 as DFQATT and CDR2 as SNEGSKA (reference sequence). This chain's CDR3 is CSATVLEQFF. CDR3 coding DNA: TGCAGTGCGACCGTTTTAGAGCAGTTCTTC.

Only a few counts were recorded for this clone. J is TRBJ2-1 and V is TRBV7-6, with 8 bases identical to TRBD2. The germline V gene has CDR1 SGHVS and CDR2 FNYEAQ. The ends lost 5 bases at V and 4 bases at J; junction bases unmatched: 7. CDR3 length equals 15 residues. The CDR3 here is CASSPSGGKYNEQFF. The CDR3, as DNA: TGTGCCAGCAGCCCCAGCGGGGGAAAATACAATGAGCAGTTCTTC.

This chain uses TRBV6-1 with TRBJ2-5; D gene unclear. Trimming removed 1 base at V and 2 bases at J, with 11 bases between. In germline, CDR1 is MNHNS, CDR2 SASEGT. The CDR3 consists of 15 residues. This CDR3 reads CASSEGYRAQETQYF. The CDR3 coding sequence is TGTGCCAGCAGTGAAGGGTACAGAGCTCAAGAGACCCAGTACTTC.

The chain uses TRBV4-1 and TRBJ1-1, with D possibly matching TRBD1 (5 bases). This CDR3 has 18 residues. The germline CDR1 and CDR2 sequences are MGHRA and YSYEKL. The ends were cut back, 3 bases at V and 4 bases at J, with 24 bases in the middle. CDR3 region: CASSQMVGGAVISTEAFF. CDR3 sequence (DNA): TGCGCCAGCAGCCAGATGGTGGGGGGTGCCGTAATAAGCACTGAAGCTTTCTTT.

This chain uses TRBV4-2 with TRBJ1-1; TRBD1 might be the D (5 bases). Germline V gene sequence: CDR1 LGHNA, CDR2 YNFKEQ. The length of the CDR3 is 16 residues. With 0 bases removed from V and 0 bases from J, the gap between germline ends came to 11 bases. CDR3 nucleotide sequence: TGTGCCAGCAGCCAAGATAAGGTAGGGGTGAACACTGAAGCTTTCTTT. Translated: CASSQDKVGVNTEAFF.

Regarding this clone: The same CDR3 also results from other DNA sequences found in this sample. This chain uses TRBV2 with TRBJ2-5; D possibly corresponds to TRBD1 (5 bases). The CDR3 is 15 residues long. V was pared by 1 base and J by 2 bases, with 11 bases between. Germline CDR1 reads SNHLY; CDR2 reads FYNNEI. The CDR3 DNA is TGTGCCAGCAGTGAAGGAGTCAGGGCTCAAGAGACCCAGTACTTC. Its protein product is CASSEGVRAQETQYF.

The rearrangement joins TRBV14 to TRBJ1-5; the D is unclear. Trimming removed 5 bases at V and 1 base at J, with 9 bases between. Per the germline V gene, CDR1 is SGHDN and CDR2 is FVKESK. The CDR3 is made up of 14 amino acids. CDR3 nucleotides: TGTGCCAGCAGCTCCTATGGGAGCAATCAGCCCCAGCATTTT. Protein product: CASSSYGSNQPQHF.

The chain is built from TRBV28 and TRBJ1-4, with D unclear. CDR3 length: 15 amino acids. Germline values: CDR1 MDHEN, CDR2 SYDVKM. Trimming took 4 bases from V and 2 from J, leaving 11 bases between them. The CDR3 sequence: CASSSPVVTNEKLFF. The CDR3 DNA reads TGTGCCAGCAGTTCCCCCGTGGTGACTAATGAAAAACTGTTTTTT.

This clone was recorded only once. The rearrangement joins TRBV6-5 to TRBJ2-7; D gene ambiguous. Trimming pared 0 bases from V and 3 bases from J, leaving 12 bases between. The germline gives CDR1 MNHEY, CDR2 SVGAGI. The CDR3 runs 15 residues. CDR3 amino acids: CASSYSIGKYYEQYF. The DNA of the CDR3 is TGTGCCAGCAGTTACTCGATTGGAAAATACTACGAGCAGTACTTC.

The rearrangement uses TRBV19 and TRBJ2-2; no reliable D call. V was trimmed by 2 bases and J by 2 bases, leaving 3 bases between them. Germline CDR1 is LNHDA and CDR2 is SQIVND (reference sequence). This CDR3 has 13 residues. The CDR3 DNA reads TGTGCCAGTAGTATAACCAACACCGGGGAGCTGTTTTTT. Translating it yields CASSITNTGELFF. The variable domain in full, completed from reference TRBV19 and TRBJ2-2, reads DGGITQSPKYLFRKEGQNVTLSCEQNLNHDAMYWYRQDPGQGLRLIYYSQIVNDFQKGDIAEGYSVSREKKESFPLTVTSAQKNPTAFYLCASSITNTGELFFGEGSRLTVL.

The chain is built from TRBV13 and TRBJ2-3, with 13 positions matching TRBD2. Losses at the gene ends were 0 bases for V and 0 bases for J; bases not matched to a gene: 6. Germline values: CDR1 PRHDT, CDR2 FYEKMQ (reference sequence). The CDR3 consists of 19 residues. The CDR3 sequence: CASSLGLAGGPTSTDTQYF. The CDR3 bases are TGTGCCAGCAGCTTAGGACTAGCGGGAGGGCCGACTAGCACAGATACGCAGTATTTT.

J is TRBJ2-3 and V is TRBV5-1, with D perhaps assigned TRBD1 or TRBD2 (5 bases each). Trimming removed 4 bases from V and 2 bases from J, with 11 bases in between. Germline CDR1 is SGHRS and CDR2 is YFSETQ. The CDR3 sequence is 14 residues long. The CDR3 DNA is TGCGCCAGCAGCCGGGACGGGTACACAGATACGCAGTATTTT. Its protein product is CASSRDGYTDTQYF. The full variable domain, completed using reference TRBV5-1 and TRBJ2-3, is KAGVTQTPRYLIKTRGQQVTLSCSPISGHRSVSWYQQTPGQGLQFLFEYFSETQRNKGNFPGRFSGRQFSNSRSEMNVSTLELGDSALYLCASSRDGYTDTQYFGPGTRLTVL.

The V and J genes are TRBV2 and TRBJ2-1; D remains ambiguous. From germline, CDR1 is SNHLY and CDR2 FYNNEI. This CDR3 comprises 13 residues. Trimming stripped 4 bases from V and 5 bases from J, with 9 bases between. In DNA form, the CDR3 reads TGTGCCAGCAGTGGGTTAGGGCACAATGAGCAGTTCTTC. This gives the protein CASSGLGHNEQFF.

The chain is built from TRBV5-1 and TRBJ2-5, with TRBD2 as a possible D gene (6 bases). CDR3 length: 15 residues. V shed 3 bases and J shed 5 bases, with 17 bases lying between them. The germline CDR1 and CDR2 sequences are SGHRS and YFSETQ. CDR3 loop: CASSSGTVGSETQYF. The DNA for the CDR3 is TGCGCCAGCAGCTCCGGGACTGTGGGGAGCGAGACCCAGTACTTC.

V usage is TRBV7-9 and J usage is TRBJ2-7; TRBD2 aligns across 11 bases. The length of the CDR3 is 17 residues. Germline CDR1 reads SEHNR; CDR2 reads FQNEAQ (reference sequence). V shed 5 bases, J shed 4 bases, and the junction held 13 bases outside the gene matches. CDR3 protein: CASSPDPRLAGKYEQYF. The CDR3 coding sequence is TGTGCCAGCAGCCCCGACCCCAGACTAGCGGGAAAATACGAGCAGTACTTC.

The chain links TRBV27 to TRBJ2-7; 8 bases align to TRBD1. Germline assignment: CDR1 MNHEY and CDR2 SMNVEV (reference sequence). CDR3 length equals 17 residues. Trimming cost V 8 bases and J 1 base; bases outside gene matches: 16. CDR3 in DNA: TGTGCCAGCGCGAAAGGACAGGGATTTTTTTGGTCCTACGAGCAGTACTTC. Amino acids: CASAKGQGFFWSYEQYF.

The rearrangement joins TRBV4-1 to TRBJ2-3, with 7 bases identical to TRBD1. V lost 7 bases, J lost 3 bases, and 10 bases stayed unmatched. Germline V lookup: CDR1 MGHRA, CDR2 YSYEKL. The CDR3 extends over 15 amino acids. As DNA, the CDR3 is TGCGCCAGCACCCTAAGACAGGGAAGGACAGATACGCAGTATTTT. Residues: CASTLRQGRTDTQYF.

This chain links TRBV6-5 with TRBJ1-3, with a weak D call TRBD1 (6 bases). V dropped 8 bases and J dropped 2 bases, with 10 bases sitting between them. Germline V gene lookup returns CDR1 MNHEY and CDR2 SVGAGI. The CDR3 totals 13 residues. Written as DNA, the CDR3 is TGTGCCAGCGCCCCAGGGGCTGGAAACACCATATATTTT. Protein product: CASAPGAGNTIYF.

This chain links TRBV6-6 with TRBJ1-5; 10 positions match TRBD1. Germline lookup yields CDR1 MNHNY and CDR2 SVGAGI (reference sequence). The CDR3 loop spans 16 amino acids. V was clipped by 7 bases and J by 0 bases; unmatched bases: 6. The CDR3 loop is CASKDGTGVSNQPQHF. For the CDR3, the DNA is TGTGCCAGCAAAGATGGGACAGGGGTTAGCAATCAGCCCCAGCATTTT.

The genes are TRBV2 and TRBJ2-4; D uncertain. Germline V gene data show CDR1 as SNHLY and CDR2 as FYNNEI. V was pared by 4 bases and J by 5 bases, with 12 bases between. The CDR3 contains 14 residues. The CDR3 reads CASSGILDENIQYF. CDR3 sequence (DNA): TGTGCCAGCAGTGGTATATTAGATGAAAACATTCAGTACTTC.

This clone has more than one count but fewer than ten. This chain connects TRBV11-3 to TRBJ2-7, with D unresolved. Germline CDR1 SGHNT, CDR2 YENEEA. The CDR3 consists of 14 residues. Trimming removed 2 bases from V and 4 bases from J, with 12 bases in between. The chain's CDR3 is CASSLFQGWYEQYF. The DNA for the CDR3 is TGTGCCAGCAGCTTATTTCAAGGATGGTACGAGCAGTACTTC.

In this sample, this clone turned up once. The rearrangement links TRBV9 to TRBJ1-6; 9 bases align to TRBD1. Per germline, CDR1 SGDLS and CDR2 YYNGEE. This CDR3 spans 14 amino acids. V was pared by 0 bases and J by 8 bases, with 0 bases of the junction left unmatched. The CDR3 sequence is CASSVGDRDSPLHF. The CDR3 nucleotides are TGTGCCAGCAGCGTAGGGGACAGGGATTCACCCCTCCACTTT.